Below, 12 T cell receptor beta chains from the same sample are listed, as sequenced in a study of blood T cell repertoires in COVID-19. Sequencing was performed with immunoSEQ multiplex PCR; in TCRdb, only in-frame clones are kept and a portion is missing. Of about 59,000 clones in the sample, about 70% were seen once. Sequencing input: peripheral blood. These receptors were obtained from an older woman with acute or convalescent COVID-19.

V gene TRBV19 combines with J gene TRBJ1-2, with TRBD1 matching over 10 bases. In germline, CDR1 is LNHDA, CDR2 SQIVND (reference sequence). With V trimmed by 4 bases and J by 2 bases, 1 base remained unmatched. The CDR3 loop spans 14 amino acids. The CDR3 coding sequence is TGTGCCAGTAGTAGGGACAGGGGAAACTATGGCTACACCTTC. It yields the protein CASSRDRGNYGYTF.

The rearrangement uses TRBV5-4 and TRBJ1-2; tentative D call: TRBD1 (6 bases). Germline loops: CDR1 SGHNT, CDR2 YYREEE (reference sequence). The CDR3 length is 14 residues. Trimming took off 2 bases at V and 3 bases at J, with 11 bases between the two ends. CDR3 region: CASSFSPGDYGYTF. The CDR3 DNA sequence: TGTGCCAGCAGCTTTTCCCCAGGGGACTATGGCTACACCTTC.

The chain recombines TRBV30 with TRBJ1-4, with D possibly matching TRBD1 (6 bases). The germline CDR1 and CDR2 sequences are GTSNPN and SVGIG (reference sequence). Trimming shortened V by 3 bases and J by 7 bases, and 18 bases separated the two germline ends. This CDR3 is 15 amino acids long. In DNA form, the CDR3 reads TGTGCCTGGAGCTACAGTGGGGGCAGGATTGAAAAACTGTTTTTT. Encoded protein: CAWSYSGGRIEKLFF.

A few counts support this clone. The CDR3 region has the DNA TGTGCCAGCAGTTACTCCGGGACACCTTCCTACGAGCAGTACTTC. Translating gives CASSYSGTPSYEQYF. The chain carries TRBV6-5 and TRBJ2-7, with D possibly matching TRBD1 (6 bases). The CDR3 runs to 15 residues. CDR1 is MNHEY, CDR2 SVGAGI, per germline. The V and J ends lost 0 bases and 1 base respectively, with 10 bases between them.

The chain links TRBV15 to TRBJ1-2, with TRBD1 identical over 8 bases. V lost 3 bases to trimming and J lost 8 bases; unmatched junction nucleotides: 8. The CDR3 has 14 residues. Germline V CDR1 and CDR2: LNHNV, YYDKDF (reference sequence). The CDR3 DNA reads TGTGCCACCAGCAGGACAGGGGCCTCCGGGGGCTACACCTTC. Translating it yields CATSRTGASGGYTF.

The chain couples TRBV14 to TRBJ1-1; D not resolved. Germline V lookup: CDR1 SGHDN, CDR2 FVKESK. V shed 4 bases and J shed 2 bases, with 14 bases lying between them. CDR3 length: 15 residues. The CDR3 protein is CASSPLQNINTEAFF. CDR3 nucleotide sequence: TGTGCCAGCAGCCCGTTACAGAATATAAACACTGAAGCTTTCTTT.

The chain carries TRBV5-1 and TRBJ2-3, with 9 bases matching TRBD2. The CDR3 spans 18 residues. CDR1 is SGHRS, CDR2 YFSETQ, per germline. V lost 5 bases to trimming and J lost 1 base; unmatched junction nucleotides: 14. The CDR3 region is CASSQTPAGGLGTDTQYF. DNA of the CDR3: TGCGCCAGCAGTCAAACCCCAGCGGGGGGTCTCGGCACAGATACGCAGTATTTT.

The chain joins TRBV11-2 to TRBJ2-1; 8 bases agree with TRBD2. The V gene's germline CDR1 is SGHAT and CDR2 FQNNGV. The J segment lost 5 bases and the V segment lost 7 bases, leaving 13 bases of the junction unmatched. The CDR3 is 16 residues long. In DNA, the CDR3 is TGTGCCAGCAAACGGTTGGTTAGCGGGGACGACAATGAGCAGTTCTTC. As protein: CASKRLVSGDDNEQFF.

On this clone itself: The junction departs from germline at one end; a sequencing error may be responsible. This chain uses TRBV30 with TRBJ2-5, with a weak D call TRBD2 (5 bases). CDR1 is GTSNPN, CDR2 SVGIG, per germline (reference sequence). CDR3 size: 14 residues. The CDR3 sequence: CAWSVLGVQGTQYF. As DNA, the CDR3 is TGTGCCTGGAGTGTACTCGGGGTACAAGGGACCCAGTACTTC. Full variable domain (rest looked up from reference TRBV30 and TRBJ2-5): SQTIHQWPATLVQPVGSPLSLECTVEGTSNPNLYWYRQAAGRGLQLLFYSVGIGQISSEVPQNLSASRPQDRQFILSSKKLLLSDSGFYLCAWSVLGVQGTQYFGPGTRLLVL.

The chain links TRBV19 to TRBJ2-4, with D perhaps matching TRBD1 (7 bases). The V end was cut by 6 bases, the J end by 4 bases, with 19 bases between. The CDR3 length is 16 residues. Germline V CDR1 and CDR2: LNHDA, SQIVND (reference sequence). The CDR3 protein is CASSLLTGGQKNIQYF. CDR3 in DNA: TGTGCCAGTAGCCTCCTTACCGGGGGACAGAAAAACATTCAGTACTTC.

The chain has TRBV24-1 and TRBJ1-5; D is unresolved. CDR1 KGHDR and CDR2 SFDVKD come from the germline V gene. The CDR3 runs 12 residues. V lost 4 bases to trimming and J lost 3 bases, with 3 bases between them. The CDR3 is CATSDLNQPQHF. The CDR3, as DNA: TGTGCCACCAGTGACCTCAATCAGCCCCAGCATTTT.

This clone appeared a single time. The genes are TRBV3-1 (or the pseudogene TRBV3-2) and TRBJ2-3; a weak D match, TRBD1 (7 bases). From germline, CDR1 is LGHDT and CDR2 YNNKEL (reference sequence). The ends were cut back, 4 bases at V and 2 bases at J, with 13 bases in the middle. CDR3 length: 15 residues. In nucleotides, the CDR3 is TGTGCCAGCAGCCTAGGGGGGACAGCCACAGATACGCAGTATTTT. This translates into CASSLGGTATDTQYF.